These T cell receptor beta chains were read from a single sample in a study of cytomegalovirus exposure and HLA in healthy donors. Only in-frame clones appear in the TCRdb table, and some are missing; sequencing was by immunoSEQ multiplex PCR. The sample consists of 60,000 to 85,000 clones, around 74% of them appearing once. The specimen was PBMCs. The receptors originated from a human donor in good health. Both conserved end residues are part of each CDR3. The size entry is marked missing in some rows and otherwise reads once, few, many or a size class.

cdr3_aa,v_call,clone_size
CASRGLAGPGGHEQFF,TRBV6-6,once
CASTLKGPTEAFF,TRBV7-9,once
CASSYLTGDYNEQFF,TRBV6-6,NA
CASSHPGQNTGELFF,TRBV5-6,NA
CASSDTGQGSEQFF,TRBV6-4,NA
CASSQDRTGGETQYF,TRBV14,NA
CASSQDQGGYGYTF,TRBV4-1,NA
CASSQEWTPTNEKLFF,TRBV4-2,NA
CSVEVGTVGEQYF,TRBV29-1,NA
CASSVSGTGSYEQYF,TRBV9,NA
CAISDGQGANQPQHF,TRBV10-3,NA
CASSPGLVRDTGELFF,TRBV19,NA
CASGRGQFSGNTIYF,TRBV6-5,NA
CASSPRMSYEQYF,TRBV5-1,NA
CASSMGLAGLYTGELFF,TRBV7-9,NA
CAWGRLAGVDEQYF,TRBV30,NA